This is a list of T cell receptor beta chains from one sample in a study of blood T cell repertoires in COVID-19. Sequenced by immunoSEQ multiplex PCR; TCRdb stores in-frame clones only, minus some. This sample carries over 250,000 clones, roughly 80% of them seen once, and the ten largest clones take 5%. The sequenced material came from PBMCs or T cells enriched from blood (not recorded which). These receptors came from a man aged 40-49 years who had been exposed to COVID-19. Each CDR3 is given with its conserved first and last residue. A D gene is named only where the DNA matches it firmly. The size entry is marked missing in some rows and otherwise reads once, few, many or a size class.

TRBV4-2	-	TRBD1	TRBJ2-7	CASRQAGTGALEQYF	TGTGCCAGCAGACAAGCAGGGACAGGGGCGCTCGAGCAGTACTTC
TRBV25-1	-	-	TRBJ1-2	CASSEFGENGYTF	TGTGCCAGCAGTGAATTCGGGGAGAATGGCTACACCTTC
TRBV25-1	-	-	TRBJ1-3	CASSERGNTIYF	TGTGCCAGCAGTGAACGCGGGAACACCATATATTTT
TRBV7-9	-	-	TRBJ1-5	CASSLGTGGPQHF	TGTGCCAGCAGCTTAGGGACGGGAGGGCCCCAGCATTTT
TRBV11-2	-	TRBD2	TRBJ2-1	CASSLDRGDEQFF	TGTGCCAGCAGCTTAGATCGGGGGGATGAGCAGTTCTTC
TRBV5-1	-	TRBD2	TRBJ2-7	CASSFAGGPYEQYF	TGCGCCAGCAGCTTCGCGGGAGGGCCCTACGAGCAGTACTTC
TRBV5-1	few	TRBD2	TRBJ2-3	CASSLTSGSFSGTDTQYF	TGCGCCAGCAGCTTGACTAGCGGGAGTTTTTCGGGCACAGATACGCAGTATTTT
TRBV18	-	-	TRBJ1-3	CASSLSLQLSGNTIYF	TGTGCCAGCTCACTCTCCCTACAGCTCTCTGGAAACACCATATATTTT
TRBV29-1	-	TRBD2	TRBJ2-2	CSALAGYNTGELFF	TGCAGCGCTCTAGCGGGCTACAACACCGGGGAGCTGTTTTTT
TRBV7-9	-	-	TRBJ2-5	CASFGGESQMVRTQYF	TGTGCCAGCTTCGGCGGGGAGTCTCAGATGGTGCGGACCCAGTACTTC
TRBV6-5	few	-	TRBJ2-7	CASSQTSSYSYEQYF	TGTGCCAGCAGTCAAACTTCTAGCTACTCCTACGAGCAGTACTTC
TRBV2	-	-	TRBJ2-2	CASGLTGSGNTGELFF	TGTGCCAGCGGTCTAACCGGGAGCGGAAACACCGGGGAGCTGTTTTTT
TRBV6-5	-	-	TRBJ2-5	CASTPPGQETQYF	TGTGCCAGCACCCCCCCAGGACAAGAGACCCAGTACTTC
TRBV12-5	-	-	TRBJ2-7	CASGPTQVDEQYF	TGTGCTAGTGGTCCGACCCAGGTGGACGAGCAGTACTTC
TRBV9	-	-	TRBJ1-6	CASSVGTENSPLHF	TGTGCCAGCAGCGTGGGGACTGAAAATTCACCCCTCCACTTT
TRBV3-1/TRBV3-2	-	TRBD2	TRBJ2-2	CASSVSGSGTGELFF	TGTGCCAGCAGCGTCAGCGGGAGCGGGACCGGGGAGCTGTTTTTT
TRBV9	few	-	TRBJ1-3	CASSVSGFGNTIYF	TGTGCCAGCAGCGTGAGTGGTTTCGGAAACACCATATATTTT
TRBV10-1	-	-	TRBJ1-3	CASSEFKMGNTIYF	TGCGCCAGCAGTGAGTTTAAAATGGGAAACACCATATATTTT
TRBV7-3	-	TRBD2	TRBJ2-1	CASSPKRGLVDDEQFF	TGTGCCAGCAGCCCAAAGAGAGGACTAGTCGACGATGAGCAGTTCTTC
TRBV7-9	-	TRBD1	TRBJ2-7	CASSLVRGSYEQYF	TGTGCCAGCAGCTTAGTCAGGGGGTCCTACGAGCAGTACTTC
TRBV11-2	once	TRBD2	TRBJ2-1	CASSLGTSWGEQFF	TGTGCCAGCAGCTTGGGGACTAGCTGGGGTGAGCAGTTCTTC
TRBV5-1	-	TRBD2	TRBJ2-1	CASSPGSGLDLDEQFF	TGCGCCAGCAGCCCGGGGTCGGGACTAGATTTAGATGAGCAGTTCTTC
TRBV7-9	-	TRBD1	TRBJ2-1	CASSWTGTGLNEQFF	TGTGCCAGCAGCTGGACCGGGACAGGGTTAAATGAGCAGTTCTTC
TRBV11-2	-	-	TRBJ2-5	CASSRGGAGETQYF	TGTGCCAGCAGCCGAGGGGGGGCCGGGGAGACCCAGTACTTC
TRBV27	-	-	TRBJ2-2	CASRNFPAGPNTGELFF	TGTGCCAGCAGGAATTTCCCGGCAGGGCCGAACACCGGGGAGCTGTTTTTT
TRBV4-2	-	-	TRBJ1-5	CASSPAEDQPQHF	TGTGCCAGCAGCCCCGCGGAAGATCAGCCCCAGCATTTT
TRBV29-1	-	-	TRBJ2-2	CSVALTAGELFF	TGCAGCGTTGCGCTGACAGCCGGGGAGCTGTTTTTT
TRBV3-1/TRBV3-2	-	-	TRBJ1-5	CASSQGRGQPQHF	TGTGCCAGCAGCCAAGGGAGAGGCCAGCCCCAGCATTTT
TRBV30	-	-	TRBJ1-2	CAWSTSRAEYGYTF	TGTGCCTGGAGTACGAGCAGGGCCGAGTATGGCTACACCTTC
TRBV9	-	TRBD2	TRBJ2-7	CASGGVLRREQYF	TGTGCCAGCGGGGGGGTCCTCCGAAGGGAGCAGTACTTC
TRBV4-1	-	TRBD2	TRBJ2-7	CASSHPGTSVYEQYF	TGCGCCAGCAGCCACCCCGGGACTAGCGTCTACGAGCAGTACTTC
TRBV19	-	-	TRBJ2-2	CASLGSGDTGELFF	TGTGCCAGTCTCGGGTCCGGTGACACCGGGGAGCTGTTTTTT
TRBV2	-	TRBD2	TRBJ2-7	CASWGLANYEQYF	TGTGCCAGCTGGGGACTAGCGAACTACGAGCAGTACTTC
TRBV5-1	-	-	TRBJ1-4	CASSLRGGDEKLFF	TGCGCCAGCAGCTTGAGAGGGGGAGATGAAAAACTGTTTTTT
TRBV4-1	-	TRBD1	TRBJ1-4	CASSPRQGANEKLFF	TGCGCCAGCAGCCCTAGACAGGGCGCTAATGAAAAACTGTTTTTT
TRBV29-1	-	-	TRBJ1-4	CSVEPGQGGEKLFF	TGCAGCGTTGAACCGGGGCAGGGAGGTGAAAAACTGTTTTTT
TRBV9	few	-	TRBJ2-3	CASSVKEGRDTQYF	TGTGCCAGCAGCGTAAAGGAGGGCCGGGATACGCAGTATTTT
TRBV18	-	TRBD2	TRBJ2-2	CASSLAGMTGELFF	TGTGCCAGCTCACTAGCGGGTATGACCGGGGAGCTGTTTTTT
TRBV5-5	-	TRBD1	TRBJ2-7	CASSSGTGAYEQYF	TGTGCCAGCAGCTCCGGGACAGGGGCCTACGAGCAGTACTTC
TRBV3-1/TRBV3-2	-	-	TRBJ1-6	CASSHRESPLHF	TGTGCCAGCAGCCATAGAGAATCACCCCTCCACTTT
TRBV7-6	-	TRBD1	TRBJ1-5	CASSLDRAYQPQHF	TGTGCCAGCAGCCTCGACAGGGCTTATCAGCCCCAGCATTTT
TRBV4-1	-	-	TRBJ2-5	CASSQEGGAETQYF	TGCGCCAGCAGCCAAGAAGGTGGAGCGGAGACCCAGTACTTC
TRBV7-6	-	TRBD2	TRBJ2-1	CASSLGGLAGGNEQFF	TGTGCCAGCAGCTTAGGGGGACTAGCGGGTGGGAATGAGCAGTTCTTC
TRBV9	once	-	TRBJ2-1	CASSVLKRDNEQFF	TGTGCCAGCAGCGTATTGAAGCGGGACAATGAGCAGTTCTTC
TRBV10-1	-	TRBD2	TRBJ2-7	CASSGFTSGSYEQYF	TGCGCCAGCAGTGGATTTACTAGCGGGAGTTACGAGCAGTACTTC
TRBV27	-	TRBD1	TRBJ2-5	CASSLEYGLGTEIQETQYF	TGTGCCAGCAGTTTGGAGTATGGTCTGGGGACAGAGATACAAGAGACCCAGTACTTC
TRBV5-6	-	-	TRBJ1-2	CASSLGPSNYGYTF	TGTGCCAGCAGCTTGGGGCCATCTAACTATGGCTACACCTTC
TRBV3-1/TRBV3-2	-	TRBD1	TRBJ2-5	CASSQESGGLGVETQYF	TGTGCCAGCAGCCAAGAATCAGGGGGCCTTGGAGTAGAGACCCAGTACTTC
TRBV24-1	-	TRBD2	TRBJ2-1	CATSDFESSGSGSYNEQFF	TGTGCCACCAGTGATTTCGAATCTAGCGGGAGTGGTTCCTACAATGAGCAGTTCTTC
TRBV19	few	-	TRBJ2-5	CASRSQVEETQYF	TGTGCCAGTAGAAGCCAGGTGGAAGAGACCCAGTACTTC